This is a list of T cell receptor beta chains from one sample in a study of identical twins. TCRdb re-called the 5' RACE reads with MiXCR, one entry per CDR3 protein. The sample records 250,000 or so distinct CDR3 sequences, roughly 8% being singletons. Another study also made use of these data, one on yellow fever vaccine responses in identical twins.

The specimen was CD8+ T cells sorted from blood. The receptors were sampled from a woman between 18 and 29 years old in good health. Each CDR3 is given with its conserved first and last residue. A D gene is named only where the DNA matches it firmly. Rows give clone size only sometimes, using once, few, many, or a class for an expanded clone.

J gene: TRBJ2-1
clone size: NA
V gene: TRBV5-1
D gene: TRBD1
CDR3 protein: CASSWNPGTDFNEQFF
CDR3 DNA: TGCGCCAGCAGCTGGAACCCCGGGACAGATTTCAATGAGCAGTTCTTC

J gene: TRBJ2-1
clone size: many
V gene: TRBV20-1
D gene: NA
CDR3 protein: CSASVREYEQFF
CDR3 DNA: TGCAGTGCTAGCGTTCGGGAGTATGAGCAGTTCTTC

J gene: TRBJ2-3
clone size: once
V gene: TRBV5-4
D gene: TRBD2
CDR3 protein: CASTQLAGGPSTDTQYF
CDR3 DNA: TGTGCCAGCACCCAACTAGCGGGGGGACCTAGCACAGATACGCAGTATTTT

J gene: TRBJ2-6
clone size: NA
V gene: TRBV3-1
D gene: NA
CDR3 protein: CASSHPPRDGWTGANVLTF
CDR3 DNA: TGTGCCAGCAGCCACCCGCCCCGGGACGGATGGACTGGGGCCAACGTCCTGACTTTC

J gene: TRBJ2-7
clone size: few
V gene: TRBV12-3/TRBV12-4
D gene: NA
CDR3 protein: CASSFSGQTSTF
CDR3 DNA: TGTGCCAGCAGTTTTTCCGGACAGACCTCAACTTTC

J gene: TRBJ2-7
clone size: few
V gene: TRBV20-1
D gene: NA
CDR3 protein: CSARWEGYEQYF
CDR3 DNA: TGCAGTGCTAGGTGGGAAGGCTACGAGCAGTACTTC

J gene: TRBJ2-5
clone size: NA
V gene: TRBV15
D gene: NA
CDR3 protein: CATSARDGLETQYF
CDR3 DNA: TGTGCCACCAGCGCCCGGGACGGACTTGAGACCCAGTACTTC

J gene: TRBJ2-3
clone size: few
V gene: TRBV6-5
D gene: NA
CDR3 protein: CASSLGHPDTQYF
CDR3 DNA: TGTGCCAGCAGTTTGGGTCATCCAGATACGCAGTATTTT

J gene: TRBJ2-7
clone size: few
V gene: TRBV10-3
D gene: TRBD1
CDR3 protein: CAIRGTGEQQYF
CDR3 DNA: TGTGCCATCAGGGGGACAGGGGAGCAGCAGTACTTC

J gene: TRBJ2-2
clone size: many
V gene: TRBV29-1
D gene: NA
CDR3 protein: CSVKGNTGELFF
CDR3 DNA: TGCAGCGTGAAGGGGAACACCGGGGAGCTGTTTTTT

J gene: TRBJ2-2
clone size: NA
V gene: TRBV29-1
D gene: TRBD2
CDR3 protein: CSVAAGGAGELFF
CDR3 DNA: TGCAGCGTTGCCGCGGGGGGAGCCGGGGAGCTGTTTTTT

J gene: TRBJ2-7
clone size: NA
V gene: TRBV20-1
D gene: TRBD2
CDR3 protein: CSASETSGSSYEQYF
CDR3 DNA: TGCAGTGCTAGTGAGACTAGCGGCAGCTCCTACGAGCAGTACTTC

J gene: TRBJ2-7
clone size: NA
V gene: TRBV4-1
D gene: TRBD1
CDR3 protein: CASSQATDRAPEQYF
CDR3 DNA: TGCGCCAGCAGCCAAGCTACGGACAGGGCCCCCGAGCAGTACTTC

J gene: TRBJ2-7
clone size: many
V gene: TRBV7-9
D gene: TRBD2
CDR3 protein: CASSSGGGYEQYF
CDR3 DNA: TGTGCCAGCAGCTCCGGGGGGGGCTACGAGCAGTACTTC

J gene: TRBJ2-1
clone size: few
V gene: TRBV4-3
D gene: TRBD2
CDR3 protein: CASSHDFIAGDGNEQFF
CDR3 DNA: TGCGCCAGCAGCCATGATTTCATAGCGGGAGACGGCAATGAGCAGTTCTTC